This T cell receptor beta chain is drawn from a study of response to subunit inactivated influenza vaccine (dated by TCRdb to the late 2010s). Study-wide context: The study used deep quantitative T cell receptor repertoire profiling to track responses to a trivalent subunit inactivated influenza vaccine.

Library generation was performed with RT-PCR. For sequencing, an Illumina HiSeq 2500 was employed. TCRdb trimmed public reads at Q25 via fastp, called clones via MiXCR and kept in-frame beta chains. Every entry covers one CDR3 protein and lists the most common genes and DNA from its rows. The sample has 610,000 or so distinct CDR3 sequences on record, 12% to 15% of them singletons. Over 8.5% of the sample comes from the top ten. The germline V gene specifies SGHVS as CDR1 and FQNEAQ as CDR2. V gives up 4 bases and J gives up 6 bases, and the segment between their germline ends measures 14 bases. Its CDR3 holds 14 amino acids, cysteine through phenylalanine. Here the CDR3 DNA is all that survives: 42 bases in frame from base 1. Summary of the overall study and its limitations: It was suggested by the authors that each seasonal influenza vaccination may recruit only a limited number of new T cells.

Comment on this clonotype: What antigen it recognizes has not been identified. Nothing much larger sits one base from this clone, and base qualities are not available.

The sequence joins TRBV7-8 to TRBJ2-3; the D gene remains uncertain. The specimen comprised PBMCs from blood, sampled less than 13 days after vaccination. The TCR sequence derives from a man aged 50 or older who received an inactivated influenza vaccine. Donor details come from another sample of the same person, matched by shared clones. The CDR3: CASSSTVVTDTQYF. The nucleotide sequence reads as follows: TGTGCCAGCAGCTCTACTGTAGTAACTGATACGCAGTATTTT.